Sequencing of this T cell receptor (beta chain) was carried out in a study of molecular identifiers for immune sequencing clone quantification listed by TCRdb under 2018. Turning to the overall study: For a replicate experiment, the RNA from either around 20,000 or 99,000 naive CD8 T cells was divided into five aliquots, and four of those aliquots went on to sequencing. This methods study used CD8 T cells to benchmark TCR RNA copy counting and molecular-identifier clustering-based TCR repertoire sequencing (MIDCIRS). General study outcomes and caveats: When barcode sub-clustering was omitted, TCR diversity was inflated by chimeric consensus sequences, with chimeras reaching as high as 47%. Spiked-in Jurkat TCR RNA equivalent to a single cell was reported to be detectable even among approximately 1 million naive CD8 T cells. Modeling gave about 3.2 recovered TCR RNA copies per cell versus about 10 by digital PCR, implying approximately 30% capture efficiency. Highly expanded clone sizes could be underestimated if identical TCR molecules share a barcode. In CMV-specific effector cells, over 99% of molecules were held by clones above 20 RNA copies, whereas under 1% of molecules were held by such clones in naive cells. The naive libraries included spiked-in Jurkat TCR RNA (about 9 copies' worth), and this Jurkat TCR RNA is not part of the donor repertoire.

In its sample, this clonotype was seen a few times. What this receptor recognizes is not known. No base-level quality is on record; no much larger clone is a single base apart. CDR3 length: 12 amino acids, cysteine to phenylalanine. CDR3 DNA only is kept here, 36 bases in frame from base 1. Based on the germline V gene (reference sequence), the CDR1 and CDR2 sequences are DFQATT and SNEGSKA. At the junction V is shortened by 8 bases and J by 3 bases; bases outside the gene matches: 4. The library was made by PCR. Sequencing was carried out with a NextSeq 500. Bulk TCR libraries were made following a previously described method, with the TCR primers given in Table S5. Purification of total RNA was performed with the Qiagen AllPrep DNA/RNA kit. Before analysis, reads from multiple sequencing runs of one library were combined. Regarding the original processing steps: Reads were retained only if their TCR constant sequence matched exactly, and those retained reads were trimmed to 150 nt and grouped according to their 12-nt molecular barcodes. Reads in each barcode group were sub-clustered using a 15% Levenshtein threshold, and a quality-weighted consensus sequence was built for each RNA molecule. Non-functional sequences were filtered out, along with any lower-count sequence sitting one edit away from another sequence. Based on fitting two negative binomial distributions, any barcode sub-cluster with under 20% of the maximum read count was discarded. TCRdb took the public reads, trimmed them with fastp at Q25, ran MiXCR for clone calling and kept in-frame beta chains. For every CDR3 protein sequence, its rows merge into one entry that carries the most common genes and DNA. The V and J calls come from TCRdb's annotation, not from the publication. The sample table contains about 510,000 distinct CDR3 sequences; only one count was recorded for about 26% of them. 0.7% to 0.9% of the sample belongs to the ten largest clones.

Naive CD8 T cell libraries were made from 20,000 to 1,000,000 sorted cells using 10%, 30% or 50% of purified RNA. Naive CD8 T cells were FACS-sorted as CD8+CD4-CCR7+CD45RA+ on a BD FACSAria II into RLT Plus buffer. To test detection sensitivity, Jurkat RNA equal to 9 to 10 TCR copies was added to samples of about 18,000-1,100,000 naive CD8 T cells. CD8 T cells were enriched with RosetteSep CD8+ T Cell Enrichment Cocktail and Ficoll-Paque, followed by ACK red cell lysis. The sample comprised naive CD8+ T cells from blood, with Jurkat cell RNA spiked in. The cell subset or site label of this sample denotes: FACS-sorted CD8+CD4-CCR7+CD45RA+ naive T cells. The receptor was derived from a human donor in good health. Some libraries in this study had Jurkat cell RNA spiked in. The chain couples TRBV20-1 to TRBJ2-7, with 10 bases aligning to TRBD1. Read as DNA, the sequence is TGCAGTACCCGGGACAGGGGCTACGAGCAGTACTTC. This yields the protein CSTRDRGYEQYF.